This TCR beta chain was obtained from a study of Ad26.COV2.S vaccination and SARS-CoV-2 variants. On the study more broadly: By the intramuscular route, Ad26.COV2.S was given once, or twice 56 days apart. Study-wide findings and caveats: Responses of spike-specific T cells (both CD8+ and CD4+) reportedly showed substantial breadth after vaccination. Quantification of TCR breadth and depth may have yielded underestimates of total T cell responses.

Documented treatment: some 20 received Ad26.COV2.S at low or high dose, single or two shots; 5 received placebo; per-sample allocation not given. The samples date from day 63 after the first vaccine or placebo injection. Produced via immunoSEQ multiplex PCR; TCRdb's table is partial and in-frame only. The data contain roughly 380,000 clones, approximately 90% of them singletons. Comments on this clone: Its antigen is not known.

CDR1 is LNHDA and CDR2 is SQIVND in the germline V gene (reference sequence). CDR3 size: 14 residues. V was trimmed by 6 bases and J by 3 bases, leaving 11 bases between them. V usage is TRBV19 and J usage is TRBJ2-2; D perhaps matches TRBD1 (5 bases). The receptor was derived from a person aged 18 to 65 who received the Ad26.COV2.S COVID-19 vaccine or a placebo. The sequences come from peripheral blood, collected in a trial of Ad26.COV2.S vaccine versus placebo. The CDR3 DNA is TGTGCCAGTAGAACCAGGGTTCACACCGGGGAGCTGTTTTTT. Amino acids: CASRTRVHTGELFF.